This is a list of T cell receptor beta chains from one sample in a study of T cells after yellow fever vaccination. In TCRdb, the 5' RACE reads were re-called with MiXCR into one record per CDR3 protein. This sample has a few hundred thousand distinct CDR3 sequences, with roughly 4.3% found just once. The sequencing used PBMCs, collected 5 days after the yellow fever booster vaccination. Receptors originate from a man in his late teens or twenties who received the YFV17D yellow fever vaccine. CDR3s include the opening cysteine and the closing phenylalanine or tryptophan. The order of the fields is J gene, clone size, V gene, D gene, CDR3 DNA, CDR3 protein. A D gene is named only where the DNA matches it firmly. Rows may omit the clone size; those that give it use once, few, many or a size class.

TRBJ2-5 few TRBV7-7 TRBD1 TGTGCTAGCAGCTTAGAGGGACAGGGTTCTGGGACCCAGTACTTC CASSLEGQGSGTQYF
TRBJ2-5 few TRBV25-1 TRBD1 TGTGCCAGCGGGCTAACAGGGGGCGGGGAGACCCAGTACTTC CASGLTGGGETQYF
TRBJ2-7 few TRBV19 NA TGTGCCAGTAGTAGTTGGGGATCCTCCTACGAGCAGTACTTC CASSSWGSSYEQYF
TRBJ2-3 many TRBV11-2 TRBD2 TGTGCCAGCAGCTTCCGCCTTTCACCGGGACTAGCGGAGAGCACAGATACGCAGTATTTT CASSFRLSPGLAESTDTQYF
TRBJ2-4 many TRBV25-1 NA TGTGCCAGCAGAAGGGCCGCAAAAGTCTACTTC CASRRAAKVYF
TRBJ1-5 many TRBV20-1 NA TGCAGTGCTAGAGATGGGGGCAATCAGCCCCAGCATTTT CSARDGGNQPQHF
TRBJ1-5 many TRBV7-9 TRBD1 TGTGCCAGCAGCTTGGCAGGGGGCGAGCAGCCCCAGCATTTT CASSLAGGEQPQHF
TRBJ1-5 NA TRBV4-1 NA TGCGCCAGCAGCGAAGGCTCCACTAGCAATCAGCCCCAGCATTTT CASSEGSTSNQPQHF
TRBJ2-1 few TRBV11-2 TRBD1 TGTGCCAGCAGCTTAGTACAGGGGTTCAATGAGCAGTTCTTC CASSLVQGFNEQFF
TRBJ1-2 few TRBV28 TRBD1 TGTGCCAGCAGTTTCAGGGGGAGGCCTAACTATGGCTACACCTTC CASSFRGRPNYGYTF
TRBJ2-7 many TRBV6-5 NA TGTGCCAGCACCTCAGGCCGGGGGGCACTCGAGCAGTACTTC CASTSGRGALEQYF
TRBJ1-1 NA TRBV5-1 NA TGCGCCAGCAGCAAAGGGGGAATGGACACTGAAGCTTTCTTT CASSKGGMDTEAFF
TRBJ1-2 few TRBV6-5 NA TGTGCCAGCAGTTACTCCGGGACGGCTAACTATGGCTACACCTTC CASSYSGTANYGYTF
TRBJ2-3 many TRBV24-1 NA TGTGCCACCAGTCCCGGAAGCACAGATACGCAGTATTTT CATSPGSTDTQYF
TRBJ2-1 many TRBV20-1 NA TGCAGTGCCTCGTCGACTTTCGACTACAATGAGCAGTTCTTC CSASSTFDYNEQFF
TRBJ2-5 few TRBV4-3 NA TGCGCCAGCAGCCAAGCGCGAGCCCTTCAAGAGACCCAGTACTTC CASSQARALQETQYF
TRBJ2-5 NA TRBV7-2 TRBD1 TGTGCCAGCAGCTTCGGGACAGGGAAGAAGACCCAGTACTTC CASSFGTGKKTQYF
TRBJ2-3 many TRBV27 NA TGTGCCAGCAGTTTTGGGGGGTCGGAAGATACGCAGTATTTT CASSFGGSEDTQYF
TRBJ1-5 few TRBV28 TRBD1 TGTGCCAGCAGTTTAATAGACAGGGACAATCAGCCCCAGCATTTT CASSLIDRDNQPQHF
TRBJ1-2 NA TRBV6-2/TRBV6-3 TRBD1 TGTGCCAGCACCGGGACAGGGGAAGGCTATGGCTACACCTTC CASTGTGEGYGYTF
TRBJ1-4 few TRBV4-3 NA TGCGCCAGCAGCCAAGCTAGGAAGGGGATGCAACTGTTTTTT CASSQARKGMQLFF
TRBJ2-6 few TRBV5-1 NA TGCGCCAGCAGCTCACTAGGGACGGATGGCAACGTCCTGACTTTC CASSSLGTDGNVLTF
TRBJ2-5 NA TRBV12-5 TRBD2 TGTGCTAGTGGTTTGGTTTTAGCGGGGGGACCCCAAGAGACCCAGTACTTC CASGLVLAGGPQETQYF
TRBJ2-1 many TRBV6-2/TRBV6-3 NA TGTGCCAGCAGGGACTCTAAGGTAGGGAATGAGCAGTTCTTC CASRDSKVGNEQFF
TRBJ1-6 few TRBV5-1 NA TGCGCCAGCAGCTTGCAGGGTACCAATTCACCCCTCCACTTT CASSLQGTNSPLHF
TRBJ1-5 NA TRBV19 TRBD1 TGTGCCAGTAGTGGGACAGGAGCAAATAGCAATCAGCCCCAGCATTTT CASSGTGANSNQPQHF
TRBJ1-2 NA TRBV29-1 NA TGCAGCGTTAGACCGCCGAACTATGGCTACACCTTC CSVRPPNYGYTF
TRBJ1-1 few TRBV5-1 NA TGCGCCAGCAGCCCACCCCGGGAGGGGAGTTGGAACACTGAAGCTTTCTTT CASSPPREGSWNTEAFF
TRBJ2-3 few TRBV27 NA TGTGCCAGCAGTTTATTCCATCTAGGTGATAGCACAGATACGCAGTATTTT CASSLFHLGDSTDTQYF
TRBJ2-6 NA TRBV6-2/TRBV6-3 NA TGTGCCAGCACCAACGGGGTGGGGGCGGACGGGGCCAACGTCCTGACTTTC CASTNGVGADGANVLTF
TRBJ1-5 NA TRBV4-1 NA TGCGCCAGCAGCCAATCCCGGGGGGGAGAATTAGGGCTGGGCAATCAGCCCCAGCATTTT CASSQSRGGELGLGNQPQHF
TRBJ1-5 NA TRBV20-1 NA TGCAGTGCTAGAAACCGGGACACCCATCAGCCCCAGCATTTT CSARNRDTHQPQHF
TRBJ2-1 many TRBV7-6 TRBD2 TGTGCCAGCAGCTTCGAACTAGCGGGGGACCACAATGAGCAGTTCTTC CASSFELAGDHNEQFF
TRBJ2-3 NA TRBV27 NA TGTGCCAGCAGTTCTAACCTCCCACCCCCACACAGCACAGATACGCAGTATTTT CASSSNLPPPHSTDTQYF
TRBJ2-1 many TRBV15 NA TGTGCCACCAGCAGTACTTACAGGGGAGGAGATGAGCAGTTCTTC CATSSTYRGGDEQFF
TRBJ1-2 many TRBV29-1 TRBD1 TGCAGCGCCCGACAGGGGGTACATGGCTACACCTTC CSARQGVHGYTF
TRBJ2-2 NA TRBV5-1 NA TGCGCCAGCAGCTTGGGTTACGGGGCCAACACCGGGGAGCTGTTTTTT CASSLGYGANTGELFF
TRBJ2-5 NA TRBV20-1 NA TGCAGTGCTAGCCCGGGGCAAGAGACCCAGTACTTC CSASPGQETQYF
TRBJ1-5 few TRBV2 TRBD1 TGTGCCAGCAGCGCGGGACAGGGCTTGAACAATCAGCCCCAGCATTTT CASSAGQGLNNQPQHF
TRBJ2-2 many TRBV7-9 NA TGTGCCAGCAGCGGAGGGGCCGGGGAGCTGTTTTTT CASSGGAGELFF
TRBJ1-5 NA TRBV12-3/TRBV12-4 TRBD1 TGTGCCAGCAGACTGACAGGGGAAGTGTCTCAGCCCCAGCATTTT CASRLTGEVSQPQHF